The rows below give T cell receptor beta chains drawn from one sample of a study of blood T cell repertoires in COVID-19. TCRdb's copy holds only in-frame clones and misses some; the assay was immunoSEQ multiplex PCR. Counted here are fewer than 300,000 clones, approximately 86% occurring once; the ten biggest clones make up around 2.9%. The sequenced material came from peripheral blood. The receptors originated from a young woman with acute or convalescent COVID-19. Both conserved end residues are part of each CDR3. D genes are given only for firm matches. Where a row states a size, it is once, few, many or the class of an expanded clone; other rows omit it.

CDR3 DNA: TGTGCCAGCAGTGGGACAGGGATTGATCAGCCCCAGCATTTT
CDR3 protein: CASSGTGIDQPQHF
clone size: -
J gene: TRBJ1-5
D gene: TRBD1
V gene: TRBV25-1

CDR3 DNA: TGTGCCAGCAGTTACCTAGCGGGAGTGGTCTACAATGAGCAGTTCTTC
CDR3 protein: CASSYLAGVVYNEQFF
clone size: -
J gene: TRBJ2-1
D gene: TRBD2
V gene: TRBV6-2/TRBV6-3

CDR3 DNA: TGTGCCAGCAAGACAGGGGTATGGGAGCAGTTCTTC
CDR3 protein: CASKTGVWEQFF
clone size: -
J gene: TRBJ2-1
D gene: TRBD1
V gene: TRBV6-6

CDR3 DNA: TGTGCCAGCAATGCCGGGACTAGGTCCAATGAGCAGTTCTTC
CDR3 protein: CASNAGTRSNEQFF
clone size: -
J gene: TRBJ2-1
D gene: TRBD2
V gene: TRBV6-6

CDR3 DNA: TGCGCCAGCAGCCAAGATTTTCTCGGGGGGGAGACCCAGTACTTC
CDR3 protein: CASSQDFLGGETQYF
clone size: -
J gene: TRBJ2-5
D gene: TRBD2
V gene: TRBV4-3

CDR3 DNA: TGTGCCAGCAGTTACTCGTTAGAAAAGGGGGTTACTGAAGCTTTCTTT
CDR3 protein: CASSYSLEKGVTEAFF
clone size: -
J gene: TRBJ1-1
D gene: -
V gene: TRBV6-5

CDR3 DNA: TGTGCCAGTAGTTCGAGGACAGGGGGGTACGATGGCTACACCTTC
CDR3 protein: CASSSRTGGYDGYTF
clone size: -
J gene: TRBJ1-2
D gene: TRBD1
V gene: TRBV19

CDR3 DNA: TGTGCCAGCAGCTTCCCTGGAGCGGGGAGTGGGTCCTACGAGCAGTACTTC
CDR3 protein: CASSFPGAGSGSYEQYF
clone size: -
J gene: TRBJ2-7
D gene: TRBD2
V gene: TRBV11-2

CDR3 DNA: TGTGCCAGCAGAGGCAGGGGCACTGAAGCTTTCTTT
CDR3 protein: CASRGRGTEAFF
clone size: -
J gene: TRBJ1-1
D gene: -
V gene: TRBV2

CDR3 DNA: TGTGCCAGCAGCACAGGGGGTCGAGAGACCCAGTACTTC
CDR3 protein: CASSTGGRETQYF
clone size: -
J gene: TRBJ2-5
D gene: TRBD1
V gene: TRBV6-5

CDR3 DNA: TGTGCCAGCAGCTTAGAAGGAGGGGGACAGCGGAGGCTCATATCCTACGAGCAGTACTTC
CDR3 protein: CASSLEGGGQRRLISYEQYF
clone size: -
J gene: TRBJ2-7
D gene: -
V gene: TRBV11-2

CDR3 DNA: TGTGCCAGCAGCTCATGGACAGTGTACGACTCACCCCTCCACTTT
CDR3 protein: CASSSWTVYDSPLHF
clone size: -
J gene: TRBJ1-6
D gene: -
V gene: TRBV7-8

CDR3 DNA: TGTGCCAGCAGTTTGGGCAGGGTTGCTCAGCCCCAGCATTTT
CDR3 protein: CASSLGRVAQPQHF
clone size: once
J gene: TRBJ1-5
D gene: -
V gene: TRBV5-6

CDR3 DNA: TGCGCCAGCAGCTCCGAAGTAACAGGGAGGGGAGGGGAGACCCAGTACTTC
CDR3 protein: CASSSEVTGRGGETQYF
clone size: -
J gene: TRBJ2-5
D gene: -
V gene: TRBV5-1

CDR3 DNA: TGTGCCAGCAGGGACAGCTACGATAATTCACCCCTCCACTTT
CDR3 protein: CASRDSYDNSPLHF
clone size: -
J gene: TRBJ1-6
D gene: -
V gene: TRBV6-5

CDR3 DNA: TGTGCCAGCAGTGCACAGGGGAACTATGGCTACACCTTC
CDR3 protein: CASSAQGNYGYTF
clone size: -
J gene: TRBJ1-2
D gene: TRBD1
V gene: TRBV27

CDR3 DNA: TGCGCCAGCAGCACGACAGGGGCCAGGACCCAGTACTTC
CDR3 protein: CASSTTGARTQYF
clone size: -
J gene: TRBJ2-5
D gene: TRBD1
V gene: TRBV5-1

CDR3 DNA: TGCGCCAGCAGCATCACAGGGACGAACACTGAAGCTTTCTTT
CDR3 protein: CASSITGTNTEAFF
clone size: -
J gene: TRBJ1-1
D gene: -
V gene: TRBV5-1

CDR3 DNA: TGTGCCAGTAGTATTAATGGCAACATGAACACTGAAGCTTTCTTT
CDR3 protein: CASSINGNMNTEAFF
clone size: -
J gene: TRBJ1-1
D gene: -
V gene: TRBV19

CDR3 DNA: TGTGCCAGCAGTTACATAGCGGGGGGGACCGTGTTTTACGAGCAGTACTTC
CDR3 protein: CASSYIAGGTVFYEQYF
clone size: -
J gene: TRBJ2-7
D gene: TRBD2
V gene: TRBV28

CDR3 DNA: TGCGCCAGCAGCCAAGGCCCCGGGGGCTATGGCTACACCTTC
CDR3 protein: CASSQGPGGYGYTF
clone size: -
J gene: TRBJ1-2
D gene: -
V gene: TRBV4-3

CDR3 DNA: TGTGCCAGCAGCTTCCTCGGGCCCCAGCATTTT
CDR3 protein: CASSFLGPQHF
clone size: -
J gene: TRBJ1-5
D gene: -
V gene: TRBV28

CDR3 DNA: TGTGCCAGTAGTATAGGAACAGGGGGATCTAGCAATCAGCCCCAGCATTTT
CDR3 protein: CASSIGTGGSSNQPQHF
clone size: -
J gene: TRBJ1-5
D gene: TRBD1
V gene: TRBV19

CDR3 DNA: TGTGCCATCAATTCCGGGGGTGGCTACACCTTC
CDR3 protein: CAINSGGGYTF
clone size: -
J gene: TRBJ1-2
D gene: -
V gene: TRBV10-3

CDR3 DNA: TGTGCCAGTCGCGGAGAACACTCTGGAAACACCATATATTTT
CDR3 protein: CASRGEHSGNTIYF
clone size: -
J gene: TRBJ1-3
D gene: -
V gene: TRBV19

CDR3 DNA: TGCGCCAGCAGCTTGGATTGGTACAGAAACACCGGGGAGCTGTTTTTT
CDR3 protein: CASSLDWYRNTGELFF
clone size: few
J gene: TRBJ2-2
D gene: -
V gene: TRBV5-1

CDR3 DNA: TGTGCCAGCAGCGTCATCGGGGGGGAGCTGTTTTTT
CDR3 protein: CASSVIGGELFF
clone size: -
J gene: TRBJ2-2
D gene: -
V gene: TRBV9

CDR3 DNA: TGTGCCAGCAGTTCGGTCGACTTTTATGGCTACACCTTC
CDR3 protein: CASSSVDFYGYTF
clone size: -
J gene: TRBJ1-2
D gene: -
V gene: TRBV6-2/TRBV6-3

CDR3 DNA: TGCGCCAGCAGCTTGGAACAGGGAAACACTGAAGCTTTCTTT
CDR3 protein: CASSLEQGNTEAFF
clone size: -
J gene: TRBJ1-1
D gene: -
V gene: TRBV5-1

CDR3 DNA: TGCGCCAGCAGCTCGTTGGGACAGGGGGTCACCGGGGAGCTGTTTTTT
CDR3 protein: CASSSLGQGVTGELFF
clone size: -
J gene: TRBJ2-2
D gene: TRBD1
V gene: TRBV5-1

CDR3 DNA: TGTGCCAGCAGCTCGGACTACCGAGGAGAGACCCAGTACTTC
CDR3 protein: CASSSDYRGETQYF
clone size: once
J gene: TRBJ2-5
D gene: -
V gene: TRBV7-6

CDR3 DNA: TGTGCCAGCTCACAACTGGACAGCTCCTACGAGCAGTACTTC
CDR3 protein: CASSQLDSSYEQYF
clone size: few
J gene: TRBJ2-7
D gene: -
V gene: TRBV18

CDR3 DNA: TGTGCCAGTAGTATAGGAGGGTCGAATAATTCACCCCTCCACTTT
CDR3 protein: CASSIGGSNNSPLHF
clone size: -
J gene: TRBJ1-6
D gene: -
V gene: TRBV19

CDR3 DNA: TGTGCCAGCAGCTTTGCCGGGACAGGGTCGGAAAAACTGTTTTTT
CDR3 protein: CASSFAGTGSEKLFF
clone size: -
J gene: TRBJ1-4
D gene: TRBD1
V gene: TRBV7-2

CDR3 DNA: TGTGCCTGGAGTCGCGACAATCATGGCTACACCTTC
CDR3 protein: CAWSRDNHGYTF
clone size: few
J gene: TRBJ1-2
D gene: -
V gene: TRBV30

CDR3 DNA: TGTGCCAGCAGCTTAGCGGGGCTAGCGTCCGGGGAGCTGTTTTTT
CDR3 protein: CASSLAGLASGELFF
clone size: -
J gene: TRBJ2-2
D gene: -
V gene: TRBV7-2

CDR3 DNA: TGTGCCAGCAGCACTAGTACATACGAGCAGTACTTC
CDR3 protein: CASSTSTYEQYF
clone size: -
J gene: TRBJ2-7
D gene: -
V gene: TRBV5-5

CDR3 DNA: TGTGCCACCACCGGGACAGGGGGATATAGCAATCAGCCCCAGCATTTT
CDR3 protein: CATTGTGGYSNQPQHF
clone size: -
J gene: TRBJ1-5
D gene: TRBD1
V gene: TRBV19

CDR3 DNA: TGCGCCAGCAGTGAGTGGACTCCCTTAGCGTACAATGAGCAGTTCTTC
CDR3 protein: CASSEWTPLAYNEQFF
clone size: -
J gene: TRBJ2-1
D gene: -
V gene: TRBV10-2

CDR3 DNA: TGTGCCAGCAGCCTAACGGGTGGAGGCAATCAGCCCCAGCATTTT
CDR3 protein: CASSLTGGGNQPQHF
clone size: -
J gene: TRBJ1-5
D gene: -
V gene: TRBV7-3

CDR3 DNA: TGTGCCAGCAGTTCCCCGGGACAGGGCTCCTACGAGCAGTACTTC
CDR3 protein: CASSSPGQGSYEQYF
clone size: -
J gene: TRBJ2-7
D gene: TRBD1
V gene: TRBV6-5

CDR3 DNA: TGTGCCAGCTCATCCCTAGCGGGAAGTTCCTACAATGAGCAGTTCTTC
CDR3 protein: CASSSLAGSSYNEQFF
clone size: once
J gene: TRBJ2-1
D gene: TRBD2
V gene: TRBV18

CDR3 DNA: TGCGCCAGCAGCTTGAACAGGGAGGGTAATGGCTACACCTTC
CDR3 protein: CASSLNREGNGYTF
clone size: few
J gene: TRBJ1-2
D gene: -
V gene: TRBV5-1

CDR3 DNA: TGTGCCAGCAGCTTGAGGTTCGGACTAGCGGAGTGGGCCGGGTTTGAGACCCAGTACTTC
CDR3 protein: CASSLRFGLAEWAGFETQYF
clone size: -
J gene: TRBJ2-5
D gene: TRBD2
V gene: TRBV5-5

CDR3 DNA: TGCAGTGCTAGAGGATCGCGGGGCTACACCTTC
CDR3 protein: CSARGSRGYTF
clone size: -
J gene: TRBJ1-2
D gene: -
V gene: TRBV20-1

CDR3 DNA: TGTGCCAGCAGTGGCACTAGCGGTTCCTACAATGAGCAGTTCTTC
CDR3 protein: CASSGTSGSYNEQFF
clone size: -
J gene: TRBJ2-1
D gene: TRBD2
V gene: TRBV6-4

CDR3 DNA: TGTGCCTGGAGTCATAGCACAGATACGCAGTATTTT
CDR3 protein: CAWSHSTDTQYF
clone size: -
J gene: TRBJ2-3
D gene: -
V gene: TRBV30

CDR3 DNA: TGTGCCAGTAGTATTAGGACAGGGGCAATGAATAATTCACCCCTCCACTTT
CDR3 protein: CASSIRTGAMNNSPLHF
clone size: -
J gene: TRBJ1-6
D gene: TRBD1
V gene: TRBV19

CDR3 DNA: TGTGCCAGCAGCTTTACCCTAGCCTCCACAGATACGCAGTATTTT
CDR3 protein: CASSFTLASTDTQYF
clone size: -
J gene: TRBJ2-3
D gene: -
V gene: TRBV13

CDR3 DNA: TGCGCCAGCAGCTTGTCCCTCAACGGGGACTATGGCTACACCTTC
CDR3 protein: CASSLSLNGDYGYTF
clone size: few
J gene: TRBJ1-2
D gene: -
V gene: TRBV5-1

CDR3 DNA: TGCGCCAGCAGCACAGCTGCTGAGACCTACGAGCAGTACTTC
CDR3 protein: CASSTAAETYEQYF
clone size: -
J gene: TRBJ2-7
D gene: -
V gene: TRBV5-1

CDR3 DNA: TGTGCCAGCAGCTTTACAGGTATAAATCAGCCCCAGCATTTT
CDR3 protein: CASSFTGINQPQHF
clone size: -
J gene: TRBJ1-5
D gene: -
V gene: TRBV7-9

CDR3 DNA: TGTGCCAGCTCCGACAGGGGGCGGGGTGAAAAACTGTTTTTT
CDR3 protein: CASSDRGRGEKLFF
clone size: -
J gene: TRBJ1-4
D gene: TRBD1
V gene: TRBV27